This T cell receptor (beta chain) comes out of a study of shared clonotypes between healthy human individuals. In the study overall: Every donor yielded three CD4 naive, three CD4 memory, two CD8 naive and one CD8 memory plate.

Broader study findings: Among non-shared clonotypes, generation probabilities were lower than among those shared by all four donors.

With respect to this clone: What it recognizes is unknown.

Germline V gives CDR1 SGHRS, CDR2 YFSETQ. Trimming removed 4 bases from V and 6 bases from J, with 5 bases in between. The CDR3 runs to 11 residues. At a deep level, the assay was run. Clones were sequenced by immunoSEQ multiplex PCR, and TCRdb holds only the in-frame ones, with some missing. The sample has some 2 million clones, roughly 94% seen once; the top ten hold roughly 0.13%. This chain connects TRBV5-1 to TRBJ1-3; D call uncertain. The receptor's source is a young man in good health. Source material: naive CD4+ T cells sorted from blood. Subset of the sample: CD45RA+ positively selected. The CDR3 bases are TGCGCCAGCAGCGGTGCAAACACCATATATTTT. Its protein product is CASSGANTIYF. The full variable domain, its missing parts supplied by reference TRBV5-1 and TRBJ1-3, is KAGVTQTPRYLIKTRGQQVTLSCSPISGHRSVSWYQQTPGQGLQFLFEYFSETQRNKGNFPGRFSGRQFSNSRSEMNVSTLELGDSALYLCASSGANTIYFGEGSWLTVV.